Shown below are 2 T cell receptor beta chains from a single sample sequenced in a study of OX40 agonist ivuxolimab in advanced cancers. The protocol was immunoSEQ multiplex PCR, while the TCRdb copy is restricted to in-frame clones and leaves out a portion. This table holds about 83,000 clones, about 90% found once. The starting material was CD4+ or CD8+ T cells sorted from blood, obtained in a trial of the OX40 agonist ivuxolimab. The receptors derive from an adult with an advanced solid tumor such as melanoma, head and neck, liver or kidney cancer.

The rearrangement links TRBV30 to TRBJ1-4, with unresolved D. The V end was cut by 0 bases, the J end by 1 base, with 0 bases between. The CDR3 runs 12 residues. Germline V gene lookup returns CDR1 GTSNPN and CDR2 SVGIG (reference sequence). CDR3: CAWSVTNEKLFF. The CDR3 DNA is TGTGCCTGGAGTGTAACTAATGAAAAACTGTTTTTT.

In the case of this clone: At one boundary the junction diverges from the germline segment, which might be a read error. The rearrangement links TRBV28 to TRBJ1-1, with D perhaps matching TRBD1 (5 bases). Germline V gives CDR1 MDHEN, CDR2 SYDVKM. The CDR3 extends over 13 amino acids. DNA for the CDR3: TGTGCCAGCAGTTCCCCGGACATTCACGAAGGTTTCTTT. Translated, it gives CASSSPDIHEGFF.